What follows are 4 T cell receptor beta chains derived from one specimen sequenced in a study of blood T cell repertoires in COVID-19. Libraries were prepared by immunoSEQ multiplex PCR; TCRdb keeps only in-frame clonotypes and omits some of them. The sample lists 150,000 to 200,000 clones, 83% occurring once. Sequencing used peripheral blood. These receptor sequences come from a woman in her seventies with COVID-19, enrolled during active disease.

The gene calls are TRBV28 and TRBJ2-7; 9 bases line up with TRBD2. CDR3 length equals 15 residues. The V and J ends lost 6 bases and 2 bases, in that order; junction bases with no gene match: 8. CDR1 and CDR2 from the germline V gene are MDHEN and SYDVKM. The CDR3 DNA follows: TGTGCCAGCAGAGGGCGGCTAGCGGGAACCTACGAGCAGTACTTC. Its protein product is CASRGRLAGTYEQYF.

Worth noting for this clone: A read error may produce the germline difference seen at one junction end. The rearrangement links TRBV10-3 to TRBJ2-3; 10 positions agree with TRBD2. The germline gives CDR1 ENHRY, CDR2 SYGVKD. The CDR3 consists of 15 residues. In nucleotides, the CDR3 is TGTGCCATCACTGAGCGGGAGGGGGGCACAGATACGCAGTATTTT. Amino acid sequence: CAITEREGGTDTQYF.

The V gene is TRBV28, the J gene TRBJ2-4; D remains ambiguous. This CDR3 has 14 amino acids. Per germline, CDR1 MDHEN and CDR2 SYDVKM. The V gene lost 3 bases and the J gene lost 0 bases, with 6 bases spanning the gap. The CDR3 loop is CASSFAGAKNIQYF. The CDR3, as DNA: TGTGCCAGCAGTTTTGCAGGAGCCAAAAACATTCAGTACTTC.

The chain joins TRBV3-1 (or the pseudogene TRBV3-2) to TRBJ2-7; 9 bases are shared with TRBD2. Germline CDR1 reads LGHDT; CDR2 reads YNNKEL (reference sequence). This CDR3 is 10 amino acids long. CDR3 loop: CASSQDEREV. DNA of the CDR3: TGTGCCAGCAGCCAAGATGAGCGGGAGGTA.